This T cell receptor beta chain was recovered during a study of human T cells and chemical hapten exposure. Across the whole study: Minor volume differences among pooled libraries chiefly drove per-sample TCR yield variation. Overall study results and limits: DPC sensitization did not alter TCRs above 1 in 1000 frequency.

This clonotype was picked up a small number of times. Its antigen is unknown. Separate cDNA molecules received unique molecular identifiers, which the library attached to them. Authors' processing steps: Per-sample TCR counts ranged from about 23,224 to 750,000, median roughly 96,000. TCRdb redid the calling of the RACE reads with MiXCR, one entry per CDR3 protein. The V and J calls reflect TCRdb's pipeline rather than the authors' work. The table has about 77,000 distinct CDR3 sequences, 8.5% to 9.5% seen once. Germline V gene data show CDR1 as SGDLS and CDR2 as YYNGEE. Trimming pared 6 bases from V and 1 base from J, leaving 21 bases between. The CDR3 is 17 residues long. Time point: healthy volunteer bleed at 6 weeks. Unfractionated whole blood was the source from which total RNA was extracted.

Sample: whole blood. This chain uses TRBV9 with TRBJ2-3; D unclear. The TCR sequence derives from a female donor in good health. Some clones in this sample may be carry-over from other donors' samples. The CDR3 coding sequence is TGTGCCAGCACCCCGCTTGAAGTGGGCGAGGGCACAGATACGCAGTATTTT. This encodes CASTPLEVGEGTDTQYF.